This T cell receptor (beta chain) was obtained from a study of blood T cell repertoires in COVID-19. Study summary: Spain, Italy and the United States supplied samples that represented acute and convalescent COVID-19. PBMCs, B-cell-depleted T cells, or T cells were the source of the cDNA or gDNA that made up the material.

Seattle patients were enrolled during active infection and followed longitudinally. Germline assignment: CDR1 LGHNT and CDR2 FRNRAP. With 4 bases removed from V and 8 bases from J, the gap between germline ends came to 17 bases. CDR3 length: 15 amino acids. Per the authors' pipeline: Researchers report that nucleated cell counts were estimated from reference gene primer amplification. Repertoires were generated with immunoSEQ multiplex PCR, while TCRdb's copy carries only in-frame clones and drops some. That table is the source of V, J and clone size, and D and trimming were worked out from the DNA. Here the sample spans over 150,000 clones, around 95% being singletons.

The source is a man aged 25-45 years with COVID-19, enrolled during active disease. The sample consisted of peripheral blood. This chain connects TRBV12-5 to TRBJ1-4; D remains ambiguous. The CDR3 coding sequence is TGTGCTAGTGGTTCAAGCGGGATGTCGCGGGAAAAACTGTTTTTT. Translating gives CASGSSGMSREKLFF.